This T cell receptor beta chain was documented in a study of shared clonotypes between healthy human individuals. The study's findings and limits: What naive subsets generally showed was a larger estimated richness than memory subsets showed. The study sampled only blood, and tissue repertoires likely differ.

Germline CDR1 is SNHLY and CDR2 is FYNNEI. Trimming stripped 4 bases from V and 5 bases from J, with 10 bases between. The CDR3 sequence is 13 residues long. CD45RA+ naive and CD45RA-negative memory subsets were separated from CD4+ cells. Running of the assay took place at deep level. Assay: immunoSEQ multiplex PCR; the TCRdb copy retains only in-frame clones and omits some. The data contain more than 2,000,000 clones, more than 80% of them singletons. Turning to this clone: Its antigen is undetermined.

Sequencing was carried out using naive CD4+ T cells from PBMCs. The subset here: CD45RA+ positively selected. The TCR sequence derives from a man aged 18 to 29 in good health. Some clones in this sample may be carry-over from other donors' samples. The chain carries TRBV2 and TRBJ2-3, with D possibly TRBD1 on 6 matching bases. The CDR3 DNA follows: TGTGCCAGCAGTGTGACAGGCGAAGATACGCAGTATTTT. Protein product: CASSVTGEDTQYF.